This T cell receptor (beta chain) was retrieved from a study of cytomegalovirus exposure and HLA in healthy donors. Study context: Early on, a data release was issued that held 80 million or so unique TCRs from HLA-typed donors. Study-wide results and caveats: Later, TCR association rates were found to vary by HLA locus, highest for DRB1 and lowest for HLA-C. Sequencing depth across donors, presence/absence analyses assumed, was roughly uniform.

These donors, healthy bone marrow donors, were studied. Germline lookup yields CDR1 LGHNA and CDR2 YSLEER. The CDR3 contains 15 residues. J lost 3 bases, V lost 1 base, and 5 bases had no gene match. On this clone itself: Antigen unknown.

Primers: 60 Vbeta forward and 13 Jbeta reverse. TCRdb keeps only in-frame clones here, not all; method: immunoSEQ multiplex PCR. The table shows about 180,000 clones, with 75% occurring only once. The chain links TRBV4-3 to TRBJ2-7, with 8 bases aligning to TRBD2. Input material: PBMCs. This clonotype originated in a female donor in good health and CMV-seronegative. The CDR3 sequence is CASSQVVTSGYEQYF. The CDR3 DNA reads as TGCGCCAGCAGCCAAGTGGTCACTAGCGGCTACGAGCAGTACTTC.